The clone carrying this TCR beta chain was found many times. Using immunoSEQ multiplex PCR, the repertoire was profiled, and TCRdb retains in-frame clones only, with some absent. The sample lists some 290,000 clones, roughly 87% occurring once. Per germline, CDR1 SGHDN and CDR2 FVKESK. V shed 4 bases and J shed 3 bases, with 13 bases lying between them. The CDR3 loop spans 15 amino acids. This entry is derived from a study of blood T cell repertoires in COVID-19. The rearrangement joins TRBV14 to TRBJ2-1, with D possibly TRBD1 on 5 matching bases. The clonotype originates from a woman in her forties or fifties who had recovered from COVID-19. The sample was peripheral blood. This CDR3 is CASSPFGALYNEQFF. CDR3 DNA: TGTGCCAGCAGCCCCTTTGGGGCCCTCTACAATGAGCAGTTCTTC.